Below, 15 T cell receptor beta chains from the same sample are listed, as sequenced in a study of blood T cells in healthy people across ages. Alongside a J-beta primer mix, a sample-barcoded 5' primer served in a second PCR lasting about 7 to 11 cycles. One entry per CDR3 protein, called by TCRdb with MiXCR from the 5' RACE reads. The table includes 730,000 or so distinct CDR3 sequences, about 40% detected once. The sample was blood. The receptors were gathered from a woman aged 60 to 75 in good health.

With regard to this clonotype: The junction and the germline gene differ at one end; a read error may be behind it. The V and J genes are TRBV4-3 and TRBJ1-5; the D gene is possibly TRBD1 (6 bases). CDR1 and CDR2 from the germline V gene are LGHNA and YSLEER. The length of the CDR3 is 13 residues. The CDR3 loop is CANSQDQGTPQHF. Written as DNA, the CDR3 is TGCGCCAACAGCCAAGATCAGGGGACGCCCCAGCATTTT.

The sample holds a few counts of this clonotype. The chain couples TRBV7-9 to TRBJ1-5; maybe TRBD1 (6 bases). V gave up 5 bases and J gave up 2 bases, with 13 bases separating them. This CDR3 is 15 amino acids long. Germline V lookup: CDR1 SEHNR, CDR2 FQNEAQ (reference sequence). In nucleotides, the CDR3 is TGTGCCAGCAGCCTAGAGGGGGTGGGCAATCAGCCCCAGCATTTT. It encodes CASSLEGVGNQPQHF.

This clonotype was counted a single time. DNA of the CDR3: TGTGCCAGCAGTCACGGACAGACCGGCAGAACGTACAATGAGCAGTTCTTC. The encoded protein is CASSHGQTGRTYNEQFF. V and J are TRBV7-9 and TRBJ2-1; possibly TRBD1 for D (6 bases). Germline V gene data show CDR1 as SEHNR and CDR2 as FQNEAQ (reference sequence). The CDR3 runs to 17 residues. V was pared by 6 bases and J by 4 bases, with 22 bases between.

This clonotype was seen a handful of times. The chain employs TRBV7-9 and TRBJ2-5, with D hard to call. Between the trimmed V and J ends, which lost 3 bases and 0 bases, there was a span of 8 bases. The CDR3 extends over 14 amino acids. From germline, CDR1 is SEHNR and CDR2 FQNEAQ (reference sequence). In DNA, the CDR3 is TGTGCCAGCAGCTTGGTGCAACACCAAGAGACCCAGTACTTC. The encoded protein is CASSLVQHQETQYF.

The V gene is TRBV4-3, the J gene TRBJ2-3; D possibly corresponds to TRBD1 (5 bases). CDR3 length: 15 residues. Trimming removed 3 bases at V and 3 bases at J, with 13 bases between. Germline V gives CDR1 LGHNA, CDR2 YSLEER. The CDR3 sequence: CASSHLLRGTDTQYF. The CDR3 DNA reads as TGCGCCAGCAGCCACCTATTAAGGGGAACAGATACGCAGTATTTT.

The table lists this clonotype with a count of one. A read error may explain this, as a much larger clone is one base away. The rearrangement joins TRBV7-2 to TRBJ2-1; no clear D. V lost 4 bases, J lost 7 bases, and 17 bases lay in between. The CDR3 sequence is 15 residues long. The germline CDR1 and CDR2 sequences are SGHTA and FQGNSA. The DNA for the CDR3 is TGTGCCAGCAGCTCCTCGTCACGAGGTCGGAATGAGCAGTTCTTC. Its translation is CASSSSSRGRNEQFF. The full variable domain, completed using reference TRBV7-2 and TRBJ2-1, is GAGVSQSPSNKVTEKGKDVELRCDPISGHTALYWYRQSLGQGLEFLIYFQGNSAPDKSGLPSDRFSAERTGGSVSTLTIQRTQQEDSAVYLCASSSSSRGRNEQFFGPGTRLTVL.

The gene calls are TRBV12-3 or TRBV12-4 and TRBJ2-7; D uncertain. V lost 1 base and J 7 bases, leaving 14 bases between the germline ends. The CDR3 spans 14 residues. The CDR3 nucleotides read TGTGCCAGCAGTTTAGTCGTATCAGTTATGGAGCAGTACTTC. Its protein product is CASSLVVSVMEQYF.

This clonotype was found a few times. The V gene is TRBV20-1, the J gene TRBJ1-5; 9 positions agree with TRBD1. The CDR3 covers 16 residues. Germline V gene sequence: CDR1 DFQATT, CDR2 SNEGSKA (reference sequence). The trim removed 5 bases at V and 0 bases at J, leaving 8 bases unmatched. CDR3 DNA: TGCAGTGCTTTAAAACAGGGGGCCCTTAGCAATCAGCCCCAGCATTTT. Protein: CSALKQGALSNQPQHF.

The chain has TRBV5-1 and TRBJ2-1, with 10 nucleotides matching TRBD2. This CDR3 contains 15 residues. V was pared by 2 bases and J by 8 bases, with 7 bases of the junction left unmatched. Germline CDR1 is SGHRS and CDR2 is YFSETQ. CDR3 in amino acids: CASSLRAGGYDEQFF. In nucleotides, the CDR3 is TGCGCCAGCAGCTTAAGAGCGGGGGGGTATGATGAGCAGTTCTTC.

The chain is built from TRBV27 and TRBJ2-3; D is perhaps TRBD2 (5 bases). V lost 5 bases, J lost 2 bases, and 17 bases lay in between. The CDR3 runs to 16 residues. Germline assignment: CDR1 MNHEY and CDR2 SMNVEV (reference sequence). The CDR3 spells CASSGESGATTDTQYF. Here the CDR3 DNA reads TGTGCCAGCAGTGGGGAGAGCGGCGCTACCACAGATACGCAGTATTTT.

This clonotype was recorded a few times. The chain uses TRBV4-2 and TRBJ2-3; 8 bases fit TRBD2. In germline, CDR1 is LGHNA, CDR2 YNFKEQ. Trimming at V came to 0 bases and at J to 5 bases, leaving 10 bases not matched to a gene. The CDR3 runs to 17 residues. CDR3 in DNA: TGTGCCAGCAGCCAAGACGGGACGGGGGGGCTTGAAGATACGCAGTATTTT. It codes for CASSQDGTGGLEDTQYF.

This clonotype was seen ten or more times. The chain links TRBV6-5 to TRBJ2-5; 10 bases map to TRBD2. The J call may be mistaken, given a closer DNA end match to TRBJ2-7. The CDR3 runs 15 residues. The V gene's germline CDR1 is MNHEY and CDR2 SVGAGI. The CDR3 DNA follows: TGTGCCAGCAGCGACAGTATGATAGCGGGAGGCGAGCAGTACTTC. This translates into CASSDSMIAGGEQYF.

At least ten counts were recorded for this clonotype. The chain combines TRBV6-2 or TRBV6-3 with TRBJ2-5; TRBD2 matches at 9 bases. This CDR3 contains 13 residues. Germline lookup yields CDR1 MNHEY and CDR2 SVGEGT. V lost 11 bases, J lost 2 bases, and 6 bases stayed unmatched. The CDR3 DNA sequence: TGTGCCGGCCCTAGCGGGACACAAGAGACCCAGTACTTC. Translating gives CAGPSGTQETQYF.

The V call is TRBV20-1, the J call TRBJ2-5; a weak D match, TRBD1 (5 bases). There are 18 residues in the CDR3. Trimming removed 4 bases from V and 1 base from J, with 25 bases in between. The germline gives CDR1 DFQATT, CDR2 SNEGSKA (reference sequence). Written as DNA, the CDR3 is TGCAGTGCTATCGACAGATCCTCTCCGCGAAGCCTCCAAGAGACCCAGTACTTC. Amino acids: CSAIDRSSPRSLQETQYF.

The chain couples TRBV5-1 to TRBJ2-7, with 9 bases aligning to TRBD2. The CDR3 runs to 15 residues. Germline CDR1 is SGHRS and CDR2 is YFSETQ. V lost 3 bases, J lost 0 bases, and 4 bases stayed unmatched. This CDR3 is CASSSGLASSYEQYF. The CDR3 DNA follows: TGCGCCAGCAGCTCCGGACTAGCGAGCTCCTACGAGCAGTACTTC.